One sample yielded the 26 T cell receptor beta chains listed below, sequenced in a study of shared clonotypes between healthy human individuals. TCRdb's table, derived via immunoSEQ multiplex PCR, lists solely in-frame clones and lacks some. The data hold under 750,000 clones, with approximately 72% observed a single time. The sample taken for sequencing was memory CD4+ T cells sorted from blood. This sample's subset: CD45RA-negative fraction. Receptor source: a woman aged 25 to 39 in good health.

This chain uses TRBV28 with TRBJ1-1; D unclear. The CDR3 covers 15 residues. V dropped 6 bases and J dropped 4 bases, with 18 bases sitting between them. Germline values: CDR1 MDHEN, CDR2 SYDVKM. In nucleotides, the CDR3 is TGTGCCAGCAGCCGCCCCGTAGAGGTTGTCACTGAAGCTTTCTTT. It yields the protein CASSRPVEVVTEAFF.

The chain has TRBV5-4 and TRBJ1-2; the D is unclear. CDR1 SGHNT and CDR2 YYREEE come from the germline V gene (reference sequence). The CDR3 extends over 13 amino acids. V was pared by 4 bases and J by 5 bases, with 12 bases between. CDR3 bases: TGTGCCAGCAGCATCTCCCGAGCATATGGCTACACCTTC. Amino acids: CASSISRAYGYTF. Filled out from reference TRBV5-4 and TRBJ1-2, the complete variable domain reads ETGVTQSPTHLIKTRGQQVTLRCSSQSGHNTVSWYQQALGQGPQFIFQYYREEENGRGNFPPRFSGLQFPNYSSELNVNALELDDSALYLCASSISRAYGYTFGSGTRLTVV.

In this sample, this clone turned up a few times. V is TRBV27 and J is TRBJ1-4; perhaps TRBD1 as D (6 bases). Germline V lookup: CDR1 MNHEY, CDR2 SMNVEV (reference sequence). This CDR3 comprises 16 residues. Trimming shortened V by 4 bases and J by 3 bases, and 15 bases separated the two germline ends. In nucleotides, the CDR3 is TGTGCCAGCAGTTGGCAACAGGGTTTAGCTAATGAAAAACTGTTTTTT. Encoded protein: CASSWQQGLANEKLFF.

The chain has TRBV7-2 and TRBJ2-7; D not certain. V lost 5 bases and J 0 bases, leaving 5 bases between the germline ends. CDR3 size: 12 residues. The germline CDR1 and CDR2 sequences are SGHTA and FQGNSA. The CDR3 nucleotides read TGTGCCAGCAGCCCAAGCTCCTACGAGCAGTACTTC. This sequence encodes CASSPSSYEQYF.

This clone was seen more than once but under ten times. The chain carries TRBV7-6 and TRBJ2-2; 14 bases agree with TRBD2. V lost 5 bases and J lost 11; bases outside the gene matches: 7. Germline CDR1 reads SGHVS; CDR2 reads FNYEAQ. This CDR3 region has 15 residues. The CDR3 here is CASSLKGLAGDELFF. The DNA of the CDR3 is TGTGCCAGCAGCCTCAAGGGACTAGCGGGAGATGAGCTGTTTTTT.

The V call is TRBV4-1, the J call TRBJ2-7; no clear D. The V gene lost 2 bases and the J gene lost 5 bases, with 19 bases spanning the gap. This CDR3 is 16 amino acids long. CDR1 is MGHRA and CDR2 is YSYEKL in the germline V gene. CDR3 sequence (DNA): TGCGCCAGCAGCCAATCAGGAGCTGACCCGTCCCACGAGCAGTACTTC. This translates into CASSQSGADPSHEQYF.

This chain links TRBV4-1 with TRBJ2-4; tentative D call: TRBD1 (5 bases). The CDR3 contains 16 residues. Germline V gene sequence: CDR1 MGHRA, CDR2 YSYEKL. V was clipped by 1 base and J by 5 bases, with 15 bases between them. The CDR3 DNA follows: TGCGCCAGCAGCCAAGTGGGGCGGAATTTCCAAAACATTCAGTACTTC. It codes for CASSQVGRNFQNIQYF.

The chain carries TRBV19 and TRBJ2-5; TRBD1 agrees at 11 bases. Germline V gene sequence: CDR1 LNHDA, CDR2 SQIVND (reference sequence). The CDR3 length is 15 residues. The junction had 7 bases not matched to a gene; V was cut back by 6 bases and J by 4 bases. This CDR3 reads CASRRPGQGGETQYF. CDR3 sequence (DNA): TGTGCCAGTAGACGACCGGGACAGGGGGGAGAGACCCAGTACTTC.

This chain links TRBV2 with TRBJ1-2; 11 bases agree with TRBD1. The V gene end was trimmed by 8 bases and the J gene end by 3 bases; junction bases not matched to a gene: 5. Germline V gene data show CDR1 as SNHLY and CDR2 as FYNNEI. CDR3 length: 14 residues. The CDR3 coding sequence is TGTGCCAGCTCTCAGGGACAGGGGGACTATGGCTACACCTTC. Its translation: CASSQGQGDYGYTF.

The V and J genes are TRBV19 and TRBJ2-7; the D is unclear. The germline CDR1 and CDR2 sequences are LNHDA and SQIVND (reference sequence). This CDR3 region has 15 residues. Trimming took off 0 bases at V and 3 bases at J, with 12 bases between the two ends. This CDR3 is CASSIDLGRNYEQYF. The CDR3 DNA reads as TGTGCCAGTAGTATAGATCTAGGCAGAAACTACGAGCAGTACTTC. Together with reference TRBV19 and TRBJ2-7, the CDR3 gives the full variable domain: DGGITQSPKYLFRKEGQNVTLSCEQNLNHDAMYWYRQDPGQGLRLIYYSQIVNDFQKGDIAEGYSVSREKKESFPLTVTSAQKNPTAFYLCASSIDLGRNYEQYFGPGTRLTVT.

The CDR3 DNA reads as TGTGCCTGGAGTGCAATGACAGGGGAAAAACTGTTTTTT. Encoded protein: CAWSAMTGEKLFF. V is TRBV30 and J is TRBJ1-4; 7 positions match TRBD1. CDR1 is GTSNPN, CDR2 SVGIG, per germline (reference sequence). The V and J ends lost 1 base and 8 bases, in that order; junction bases with no gene match: 4. This CDR3 has 13 amino acids.

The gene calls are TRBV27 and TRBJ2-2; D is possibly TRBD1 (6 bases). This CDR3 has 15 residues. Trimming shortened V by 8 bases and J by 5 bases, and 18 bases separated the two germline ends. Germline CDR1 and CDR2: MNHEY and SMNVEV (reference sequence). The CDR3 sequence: CASGLQGIGTGELFF. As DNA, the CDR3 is TGTGCCAGCGGATTACAGGGAATCGGGACCGGGGAGCTGTTTTTT.

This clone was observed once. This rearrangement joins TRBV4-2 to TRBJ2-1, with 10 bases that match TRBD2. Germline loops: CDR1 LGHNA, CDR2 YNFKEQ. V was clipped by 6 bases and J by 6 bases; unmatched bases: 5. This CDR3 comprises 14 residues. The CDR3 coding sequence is TGTGCCAGCAGGATAGCGGGAGGAGGCAATGAGCAGTTCTTC. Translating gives CASRIAGGGNEQFF.

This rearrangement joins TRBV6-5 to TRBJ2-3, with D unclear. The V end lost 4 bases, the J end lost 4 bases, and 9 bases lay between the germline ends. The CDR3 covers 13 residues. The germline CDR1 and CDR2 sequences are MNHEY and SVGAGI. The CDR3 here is CASSLKHPDTQYF. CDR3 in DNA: TGTGCCAGCAGTTTGAAGCATCCAGATACGCAGTATTTT.

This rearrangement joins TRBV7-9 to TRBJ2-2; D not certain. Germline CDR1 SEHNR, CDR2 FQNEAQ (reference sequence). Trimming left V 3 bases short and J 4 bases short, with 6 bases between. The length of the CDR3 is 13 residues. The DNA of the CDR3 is TGTGCCAGCAGCTTCTCGAGCACCGGGGAGCTGTTTTTT. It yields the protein CASSFSSTGELFF.

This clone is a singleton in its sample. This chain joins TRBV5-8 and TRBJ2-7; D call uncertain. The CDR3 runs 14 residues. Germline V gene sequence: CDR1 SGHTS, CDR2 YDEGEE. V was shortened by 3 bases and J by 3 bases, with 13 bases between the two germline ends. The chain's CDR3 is CASSYKAESYEQYF. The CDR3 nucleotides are TGTGCCAGCAGCTATAAGGCAGAAAGCTACGAGCAGTACTTC.

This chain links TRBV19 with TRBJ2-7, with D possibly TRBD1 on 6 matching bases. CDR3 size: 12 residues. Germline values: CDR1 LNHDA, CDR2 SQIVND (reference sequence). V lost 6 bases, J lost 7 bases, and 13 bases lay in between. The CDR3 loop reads CASSLQGQEQYF. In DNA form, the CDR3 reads TGTGCCAGTAGCCTACAGGGTCAGGAGCAGTACTTC.

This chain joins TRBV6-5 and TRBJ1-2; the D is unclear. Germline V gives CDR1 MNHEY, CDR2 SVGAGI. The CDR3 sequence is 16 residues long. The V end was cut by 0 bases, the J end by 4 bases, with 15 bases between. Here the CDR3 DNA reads TGTGCCAGCAGTTACTCTTCAAGAACGCGCGCCTATGGCTACACCTTC. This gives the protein CASSYSSRTRAYGYTF.

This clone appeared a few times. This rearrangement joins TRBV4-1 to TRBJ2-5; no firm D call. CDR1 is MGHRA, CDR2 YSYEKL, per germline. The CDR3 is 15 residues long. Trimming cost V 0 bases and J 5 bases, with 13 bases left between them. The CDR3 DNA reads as TGCGCCAGCAGCCAAGAAGCAGCACCTGGGGAGACCCAGTACTTC. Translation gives CASSQEAAPGETQYF.

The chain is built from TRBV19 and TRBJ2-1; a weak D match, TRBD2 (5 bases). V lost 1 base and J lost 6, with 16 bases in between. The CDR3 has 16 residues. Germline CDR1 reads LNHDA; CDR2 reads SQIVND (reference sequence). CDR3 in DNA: TGTGCCAGTAGTATAGCCCCCCAGACTACACCCAATGAGCAGTTCTTC. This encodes CASSIAPQTTPNEQFF.

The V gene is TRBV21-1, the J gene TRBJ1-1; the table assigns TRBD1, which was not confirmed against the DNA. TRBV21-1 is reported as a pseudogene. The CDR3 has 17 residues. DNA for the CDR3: TGTGCCAGCAGCACCTTAGACAGGTGTCTCATGAACACTGAAGCTTTCTTT. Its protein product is CASSTLDRCLMNTEAFF.

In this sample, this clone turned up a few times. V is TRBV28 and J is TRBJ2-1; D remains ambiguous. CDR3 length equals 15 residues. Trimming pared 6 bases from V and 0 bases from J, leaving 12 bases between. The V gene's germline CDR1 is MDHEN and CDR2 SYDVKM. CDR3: CASSRPQFSYNEQFF. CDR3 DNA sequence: TGTGCCAGCAGCCGACCGCAGTTCTCCTACAATGAGCAGTTCTTC.

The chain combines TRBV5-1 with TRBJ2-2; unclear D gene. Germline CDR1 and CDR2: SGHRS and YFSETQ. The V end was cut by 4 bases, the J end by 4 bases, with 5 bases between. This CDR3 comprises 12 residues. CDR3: CASSLSTGELFF. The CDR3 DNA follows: TGCGCCAGCAGCCTATCCACCGGGGAGCTGTTTTTT.

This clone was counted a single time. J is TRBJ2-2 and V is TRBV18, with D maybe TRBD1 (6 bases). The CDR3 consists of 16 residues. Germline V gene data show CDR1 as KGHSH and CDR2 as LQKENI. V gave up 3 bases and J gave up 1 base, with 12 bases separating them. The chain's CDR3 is CASSPSDSRNTGELFF. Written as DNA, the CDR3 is TGTGCCAGCTCACCCTCGGACAGCAGGAACACCGGGGAGCTGTTTTTT.

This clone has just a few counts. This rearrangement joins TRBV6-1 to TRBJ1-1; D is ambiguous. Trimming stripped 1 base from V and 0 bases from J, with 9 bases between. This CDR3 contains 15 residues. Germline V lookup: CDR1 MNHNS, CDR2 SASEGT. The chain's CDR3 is CASSEDERMNTEAFF. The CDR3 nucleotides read TGTGCCAGCAGTGAAGATGAGCGAATGAACACTGAAGCTTTCTTT.

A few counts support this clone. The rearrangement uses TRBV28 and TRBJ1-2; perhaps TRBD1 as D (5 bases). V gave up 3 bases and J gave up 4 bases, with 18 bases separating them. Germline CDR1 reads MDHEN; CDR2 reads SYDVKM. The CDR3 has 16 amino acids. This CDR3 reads CASSFRGTNSPYGYTF. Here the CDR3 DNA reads TGTGCCAGCAGTTTTCGGGGGACCAACTCCCCCTATGGCTACACCTTC.